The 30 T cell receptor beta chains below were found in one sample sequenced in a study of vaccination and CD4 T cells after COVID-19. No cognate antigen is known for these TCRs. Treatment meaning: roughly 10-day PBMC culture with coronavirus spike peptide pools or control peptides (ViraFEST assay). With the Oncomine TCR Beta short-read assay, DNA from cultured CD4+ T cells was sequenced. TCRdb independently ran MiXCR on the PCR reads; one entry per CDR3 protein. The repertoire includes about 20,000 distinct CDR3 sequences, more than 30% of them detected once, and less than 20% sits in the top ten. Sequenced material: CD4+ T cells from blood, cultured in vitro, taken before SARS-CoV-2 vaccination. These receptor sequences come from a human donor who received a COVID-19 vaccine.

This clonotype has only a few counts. DNA of the CDR3: TGCAGTGTCCGCGGACGGACGGGAGGTACGCAGTATTTT. It encodes CSVRGRTGGTQYF. The rearrangement links TRBV20-1 to TRBJ2-3, with TRBD2 matching 7 bases. CDR3 size: 13 residues. CDR1 and CDR2 from the germline V gene are DFQATT and SNEGSKA (reference sequence). Trimming removed 7 bases from V and 8 bases from J; junction bases left unmatched: 12.

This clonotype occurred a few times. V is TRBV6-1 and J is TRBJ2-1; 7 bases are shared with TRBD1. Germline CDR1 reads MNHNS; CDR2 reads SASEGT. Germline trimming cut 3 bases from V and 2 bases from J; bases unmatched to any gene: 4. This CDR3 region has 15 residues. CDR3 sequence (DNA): TGTGCCAGCAGTGAGTCCAGGGGGACCTACAATGAGCAGTTCTTC. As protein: CASSESRGTYNEQFF.

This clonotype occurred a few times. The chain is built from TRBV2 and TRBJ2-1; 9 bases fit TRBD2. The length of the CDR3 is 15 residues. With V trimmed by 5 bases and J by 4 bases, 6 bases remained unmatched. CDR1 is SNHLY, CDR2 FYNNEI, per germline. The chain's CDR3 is CASSRLAATYNEQFF. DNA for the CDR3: TGTGCCAGCAGTAGACTAGCGGCTACTTACAATGAGCAGTTCTTC.

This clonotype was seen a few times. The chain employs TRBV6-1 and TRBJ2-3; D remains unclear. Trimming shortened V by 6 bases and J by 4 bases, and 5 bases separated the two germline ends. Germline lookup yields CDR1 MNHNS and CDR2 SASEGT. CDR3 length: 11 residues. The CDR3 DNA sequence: TGTGCCAGCAGCCCGGCAGATACGCAGTATTTT. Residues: CASSPADTQYF.

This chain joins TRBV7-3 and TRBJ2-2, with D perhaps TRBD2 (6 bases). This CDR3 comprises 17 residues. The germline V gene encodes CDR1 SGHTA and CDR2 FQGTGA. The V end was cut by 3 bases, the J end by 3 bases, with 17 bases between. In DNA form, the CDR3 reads TGTGCCAGCAGCTTTAGCCCCTCAGCGGGCGACACCGGGGAGCTGTTTTTT. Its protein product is CASSFSPSAGDTGELFF.

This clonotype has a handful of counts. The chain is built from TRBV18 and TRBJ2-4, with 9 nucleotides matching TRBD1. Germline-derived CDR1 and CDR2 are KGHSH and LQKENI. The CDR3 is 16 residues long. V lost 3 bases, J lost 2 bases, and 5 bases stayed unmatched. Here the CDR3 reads CASSPTGGRPKNIQYF. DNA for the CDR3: TGTGCCAGCTCACCTACAGGGGGCAGACCCAAAAACATTCAGTACTTC.

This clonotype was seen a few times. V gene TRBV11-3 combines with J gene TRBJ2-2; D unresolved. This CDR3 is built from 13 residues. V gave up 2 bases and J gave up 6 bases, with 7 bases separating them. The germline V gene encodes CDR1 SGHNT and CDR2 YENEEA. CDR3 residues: CASSLIRAGELFF. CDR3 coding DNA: TGTGCCAGCAGCTTAATTAGGGCCGGGGAGCTGTTTTTT. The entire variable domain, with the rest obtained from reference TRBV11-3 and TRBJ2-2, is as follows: EAGVVQSPRYKIIEKKQPVAFWCNPISGHNTLYWYLQNLGQGPELLIRYENEEAVDDSQLPKDRFSAERLKGVDSTLKIQPAELGDSAVYLCASSLIRAGELFFGEGSRLTVL.

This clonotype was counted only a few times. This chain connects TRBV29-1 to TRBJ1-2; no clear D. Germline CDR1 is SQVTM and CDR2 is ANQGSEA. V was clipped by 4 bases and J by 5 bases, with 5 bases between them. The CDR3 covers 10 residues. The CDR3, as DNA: TGCAGCGTTGGAGGGTATGGCTACACCTTC. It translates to CSVGGYGYTF.

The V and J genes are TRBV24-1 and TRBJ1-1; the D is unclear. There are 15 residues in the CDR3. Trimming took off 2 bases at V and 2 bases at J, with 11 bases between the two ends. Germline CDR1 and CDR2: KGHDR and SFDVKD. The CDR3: CATSDSAADNTEAFF. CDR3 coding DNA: TGTGCCACCAGTGATTCCGCCGCGGATAACACTGAAGCTTTCTTT.

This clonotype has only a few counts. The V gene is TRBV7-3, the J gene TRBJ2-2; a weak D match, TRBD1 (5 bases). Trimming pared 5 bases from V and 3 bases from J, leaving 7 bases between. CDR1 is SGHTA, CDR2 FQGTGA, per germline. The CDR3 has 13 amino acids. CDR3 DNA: TGTGCCAGCAGCACGACAGACACCGGGGAGCTGTTTTTT. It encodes CASSTTDTGELFF.

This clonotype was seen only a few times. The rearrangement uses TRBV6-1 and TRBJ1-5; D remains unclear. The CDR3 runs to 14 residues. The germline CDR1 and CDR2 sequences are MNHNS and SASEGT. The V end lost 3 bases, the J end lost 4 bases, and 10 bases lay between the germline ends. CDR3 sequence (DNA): TGTGCCAGCAGTGAGTTGTTGGGAAATCAGCCCCAGCATTTT. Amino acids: CASSELLGNQPQHF.

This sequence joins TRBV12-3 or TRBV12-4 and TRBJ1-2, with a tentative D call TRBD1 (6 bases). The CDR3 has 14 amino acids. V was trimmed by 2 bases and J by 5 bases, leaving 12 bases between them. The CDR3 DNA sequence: TGTGCCAGCAGTTTATCGGGCCAGGGGTATGGCTACACCTTC. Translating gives CASSLSGQGYGYTF.

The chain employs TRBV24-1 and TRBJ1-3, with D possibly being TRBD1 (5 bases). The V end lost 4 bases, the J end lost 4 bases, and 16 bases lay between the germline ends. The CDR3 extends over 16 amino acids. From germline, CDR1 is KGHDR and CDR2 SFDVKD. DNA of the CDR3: TGTGCCACCAGTGAGGCCGGGACGGGGACGGGAAACACCATATATTTT. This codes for CATSEAGTGTGNTIYF.

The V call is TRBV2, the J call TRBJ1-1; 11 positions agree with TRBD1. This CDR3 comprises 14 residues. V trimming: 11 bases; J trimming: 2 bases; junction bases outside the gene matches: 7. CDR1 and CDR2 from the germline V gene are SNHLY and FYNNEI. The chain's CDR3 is CAWDRGGFNTEAFF. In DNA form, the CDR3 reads TGTGCCTGGGACAGGGGGGGTTTTAACACTGAAGCTTTCTTT.

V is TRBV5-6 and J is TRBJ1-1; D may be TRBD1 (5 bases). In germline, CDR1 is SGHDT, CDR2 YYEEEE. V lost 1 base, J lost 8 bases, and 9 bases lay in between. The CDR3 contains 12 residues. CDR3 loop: CASSLTGTEAFF. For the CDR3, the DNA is TGTGCCAGCAGCTTGACGGGGACCGAAGCTTTCTTT.

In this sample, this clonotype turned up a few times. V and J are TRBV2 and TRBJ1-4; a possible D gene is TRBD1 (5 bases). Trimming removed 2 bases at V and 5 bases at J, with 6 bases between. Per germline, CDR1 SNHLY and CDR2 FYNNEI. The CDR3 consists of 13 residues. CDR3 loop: CASSEPGNEKLFF. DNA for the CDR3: TGTGCCAGCAGTGAACCAGGGAATGAAAAACTGTTTTTT.

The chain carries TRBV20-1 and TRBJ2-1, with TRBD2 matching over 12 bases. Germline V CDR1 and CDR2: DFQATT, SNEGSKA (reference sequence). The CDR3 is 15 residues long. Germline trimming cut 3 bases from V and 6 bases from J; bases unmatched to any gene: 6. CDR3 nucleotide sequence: TGCAGTGCTAGTGAATTGACTAGCGGGGGCAATGAGCAGTTCTTC. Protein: CSASELTSGGNEQFF.

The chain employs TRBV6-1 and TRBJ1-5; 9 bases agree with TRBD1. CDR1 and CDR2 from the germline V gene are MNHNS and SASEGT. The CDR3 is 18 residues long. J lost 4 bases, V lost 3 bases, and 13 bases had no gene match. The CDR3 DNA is TGTGCCAGCAGTGACCCGGGACAGGGCGGATACCGGAATCAGCCCCAGCATTTT. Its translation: CASSDPGQGGYRNQPQHF.

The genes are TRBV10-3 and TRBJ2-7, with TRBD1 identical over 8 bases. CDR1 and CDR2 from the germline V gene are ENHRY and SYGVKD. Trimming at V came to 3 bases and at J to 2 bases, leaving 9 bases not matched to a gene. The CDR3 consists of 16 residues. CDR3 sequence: CAISDRDRTYAYEQYF. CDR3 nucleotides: TGTGCCATCAGTGACAGGGACAGGACCTATGCCTACGAGCAGTACTTC.

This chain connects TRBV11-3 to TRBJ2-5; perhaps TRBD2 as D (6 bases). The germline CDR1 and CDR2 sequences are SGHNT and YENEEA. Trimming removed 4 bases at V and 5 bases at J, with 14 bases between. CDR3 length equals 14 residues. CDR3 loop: CASSSGPREETQYF. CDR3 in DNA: TGTGCCAGCAGCTCCGGGCCCCGGGAGGAGACCCAGTACTTC.

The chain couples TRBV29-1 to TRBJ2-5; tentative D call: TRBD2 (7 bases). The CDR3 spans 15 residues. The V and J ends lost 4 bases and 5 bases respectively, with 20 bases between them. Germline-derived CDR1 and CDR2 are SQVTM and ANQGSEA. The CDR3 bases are TGCAGCGTTGGAGGTCTGAGGGGGGGTGTGGAGACCCAGTACTTC. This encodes CSVGGLRGGVETQYF.

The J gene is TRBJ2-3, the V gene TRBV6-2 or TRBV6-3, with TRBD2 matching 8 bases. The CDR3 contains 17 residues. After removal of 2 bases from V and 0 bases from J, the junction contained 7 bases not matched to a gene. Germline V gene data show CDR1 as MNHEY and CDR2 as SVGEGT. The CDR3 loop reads CASSYNILAASTDTQYF. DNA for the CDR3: TGTGCCAGCAGTTACAACATACTAGCGGCTAGCACAGATACGCAGTATTTT.

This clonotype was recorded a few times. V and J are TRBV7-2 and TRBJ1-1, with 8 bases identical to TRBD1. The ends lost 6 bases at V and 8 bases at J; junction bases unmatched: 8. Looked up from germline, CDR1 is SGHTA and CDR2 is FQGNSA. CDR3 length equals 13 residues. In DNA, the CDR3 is TGTGCCAGCAGACCTAACCGGGACAGGGAAGCTTTCTTT. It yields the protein CASRPNRDREAFF.

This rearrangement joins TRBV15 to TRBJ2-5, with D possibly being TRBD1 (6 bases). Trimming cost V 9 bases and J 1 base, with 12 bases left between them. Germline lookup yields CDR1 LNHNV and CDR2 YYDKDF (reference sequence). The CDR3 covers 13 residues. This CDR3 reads CATTWDTQETQYF. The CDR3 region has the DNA TGTGCCACTACCTGGGACACCCAAGAGACCCAGTACTTC.

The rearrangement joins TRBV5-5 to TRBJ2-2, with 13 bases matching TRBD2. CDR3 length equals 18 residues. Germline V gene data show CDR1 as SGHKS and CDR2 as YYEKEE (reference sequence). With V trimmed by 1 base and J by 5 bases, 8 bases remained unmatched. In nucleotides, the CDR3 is TGTGCCAGCAGCTTGAGCACTAGCGGGGGGGAATATACCGGGGAGCTGTTTTTT. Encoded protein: CASSLSTSGGEYTGELFF.

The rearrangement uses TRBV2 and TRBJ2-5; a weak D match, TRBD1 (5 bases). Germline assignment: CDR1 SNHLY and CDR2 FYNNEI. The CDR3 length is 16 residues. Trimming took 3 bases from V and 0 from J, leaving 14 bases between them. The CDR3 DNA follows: TGTGCCAGCAGTGAGGGCGACAGACCGTACCAAGAGACCCAGTACTTC. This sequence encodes CASSEGDRPYQETQYF.

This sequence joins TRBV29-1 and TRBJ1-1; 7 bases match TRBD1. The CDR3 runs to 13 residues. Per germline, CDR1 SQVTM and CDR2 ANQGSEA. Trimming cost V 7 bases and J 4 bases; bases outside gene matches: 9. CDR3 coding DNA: TGCAGCGCAAAAGACAGGGTTGGCACTGAAGCTTTCTTT. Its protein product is CSAKDRVGTEAFF.

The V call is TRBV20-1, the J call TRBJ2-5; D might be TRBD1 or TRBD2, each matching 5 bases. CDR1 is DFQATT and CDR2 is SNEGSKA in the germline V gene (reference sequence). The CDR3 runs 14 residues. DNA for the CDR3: TGCGCAGTACCCTCCGGGGCGGCGGCGGAGACCCAGTACTTC. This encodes CAVPSGAAAETQYF.

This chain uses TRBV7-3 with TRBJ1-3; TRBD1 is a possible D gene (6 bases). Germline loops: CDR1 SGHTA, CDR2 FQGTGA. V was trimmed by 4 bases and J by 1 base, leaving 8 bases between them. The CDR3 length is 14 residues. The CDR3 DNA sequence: TGTGCCAGCAGCTCCCAGGGGTCTGGAAACACCATATATTTT. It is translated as CASSSQGSGNTIYF.

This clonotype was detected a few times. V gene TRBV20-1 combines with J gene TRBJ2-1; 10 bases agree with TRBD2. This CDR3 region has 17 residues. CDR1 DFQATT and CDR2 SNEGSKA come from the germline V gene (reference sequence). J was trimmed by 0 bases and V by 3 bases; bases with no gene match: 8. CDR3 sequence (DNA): TGCAGTGCTAGGGTCCCCCCTAGCGGGGGCTCCTACAATGAGCAGTTCTTC. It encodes CSARVPPSGGSYNEQFF.